This entry concerns a single T cell receptor (beta chain). This specimen comes from a study of identical twins. This CDR3 comprises 11 residues. Germline-derived CDR1 and CDR2 are MNHEY and SMNVEV (reference sequence). V was shortened by 8 bases and J by 8 bases, with 12 bases between the two germline ends. TCRdb called the 5' RACE reads again in MiXCR, with one record for every CDR3 protein. The sample lists about 200,000 distinct CDR3 sequences, over 5.5% occurring once. These same data were also listed under a study on T cells expressing NK-cell markers.

The chain combines TRBV27 with TRBJ1-1; D unresolved. Sequenced input: CD8+ T cells sorted from blood. The receptor was derived from a woman aged 18-29 years in good health. The CDR3 region is CASGDAGEAFF. CDR3 DNA: TGTGCCAGCGGAGACGCAGGAGAAGCTTTCTTT.